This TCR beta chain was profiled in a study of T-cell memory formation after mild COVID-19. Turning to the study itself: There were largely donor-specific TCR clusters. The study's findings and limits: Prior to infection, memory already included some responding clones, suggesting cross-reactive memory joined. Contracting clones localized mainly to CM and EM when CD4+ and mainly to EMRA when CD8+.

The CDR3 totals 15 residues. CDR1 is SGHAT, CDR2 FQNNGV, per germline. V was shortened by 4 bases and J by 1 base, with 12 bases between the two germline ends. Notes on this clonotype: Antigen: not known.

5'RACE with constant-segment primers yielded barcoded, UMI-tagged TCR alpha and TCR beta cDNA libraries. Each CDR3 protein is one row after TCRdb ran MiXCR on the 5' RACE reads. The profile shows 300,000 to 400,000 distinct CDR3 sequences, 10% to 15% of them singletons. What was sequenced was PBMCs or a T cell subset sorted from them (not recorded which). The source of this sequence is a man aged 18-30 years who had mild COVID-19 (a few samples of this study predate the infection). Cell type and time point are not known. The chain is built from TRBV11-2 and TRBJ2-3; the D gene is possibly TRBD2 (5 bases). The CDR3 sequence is CASSSPSRGTDTQYF. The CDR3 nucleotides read TGTGCCAGCAGCTCCCCTAGCCGTGGCACAGATACGCAGTATTTT.